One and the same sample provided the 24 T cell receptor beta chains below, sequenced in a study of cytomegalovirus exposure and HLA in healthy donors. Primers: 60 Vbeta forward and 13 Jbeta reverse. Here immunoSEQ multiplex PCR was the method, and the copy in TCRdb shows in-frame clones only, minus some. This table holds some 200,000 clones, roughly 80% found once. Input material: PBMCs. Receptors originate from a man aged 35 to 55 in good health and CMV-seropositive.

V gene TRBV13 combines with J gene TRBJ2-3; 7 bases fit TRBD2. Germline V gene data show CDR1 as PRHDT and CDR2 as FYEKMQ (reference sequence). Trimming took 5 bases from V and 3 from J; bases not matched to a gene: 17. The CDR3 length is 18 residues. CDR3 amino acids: CASSKKPPFGGETDTQYF. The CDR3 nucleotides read TGTGCCAGCAGCAAAAAACCCCCATTTGGGGGGGAGACAGATACGCAGTATTTT.

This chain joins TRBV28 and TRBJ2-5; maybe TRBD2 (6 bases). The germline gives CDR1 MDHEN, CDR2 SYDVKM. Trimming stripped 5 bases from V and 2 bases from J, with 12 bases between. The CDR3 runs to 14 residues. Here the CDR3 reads CASSPGDSQETQYF. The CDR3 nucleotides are TGTGCCAGCAGTCCGGGGGACTCTCAAGAGACCCAGTACTTC.

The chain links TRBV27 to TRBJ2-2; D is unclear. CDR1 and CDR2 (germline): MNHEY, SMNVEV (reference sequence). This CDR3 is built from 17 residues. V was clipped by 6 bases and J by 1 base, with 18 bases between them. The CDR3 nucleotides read TGTGCCAGCAGCCAAAGGTACAGCCAAAGGAACACCGGGGAGCTGTTTTTT. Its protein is CASSQRYSQRNTGELFF.

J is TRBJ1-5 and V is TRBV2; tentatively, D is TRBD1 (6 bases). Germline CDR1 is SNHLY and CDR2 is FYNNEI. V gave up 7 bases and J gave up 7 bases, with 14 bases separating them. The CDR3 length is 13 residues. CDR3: CASKAGEGQPQHF. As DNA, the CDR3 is TGTGCCAGCAAGGCAGGGGAGGGACAGCCCCAGCATTTT.

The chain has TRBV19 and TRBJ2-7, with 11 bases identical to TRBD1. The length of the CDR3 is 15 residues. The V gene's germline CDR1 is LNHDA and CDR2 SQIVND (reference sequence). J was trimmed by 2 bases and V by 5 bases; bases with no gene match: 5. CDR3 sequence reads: CASSPRTGGAYEQYF. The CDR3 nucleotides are TGTGCCAGTAGTCCAAGGACAGGGGGCGCCTACGAGCAGTACTTC.

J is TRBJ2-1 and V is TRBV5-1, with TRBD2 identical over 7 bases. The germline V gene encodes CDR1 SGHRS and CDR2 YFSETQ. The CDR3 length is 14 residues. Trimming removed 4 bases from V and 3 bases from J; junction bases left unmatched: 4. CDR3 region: CASSLGLVYNEQFF. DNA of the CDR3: TGCGCCAGCAGCCTCGGACTAGTCTACAATGAGCAGTTCTTC.

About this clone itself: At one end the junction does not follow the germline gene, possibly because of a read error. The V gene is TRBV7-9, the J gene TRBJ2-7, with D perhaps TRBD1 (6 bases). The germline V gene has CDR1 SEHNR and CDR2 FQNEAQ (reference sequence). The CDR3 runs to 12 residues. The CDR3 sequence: CSSSPGTLEQYF. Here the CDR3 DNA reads TGTTCCAGCAGCCCTGGGACACTAGAGCAGTACTTC. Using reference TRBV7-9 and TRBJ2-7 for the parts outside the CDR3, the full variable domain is DTGVSQNPRHKITKRGQNVTFRCDPISEHNRLYWYRQTLGQGPEFLTYFQNEAQLEKSRLLSDRFSAERPKGSFSTLEIQRTEQGDSAMYLCSSSPGTLEQYFGPGTRLTVT.

The CDR3 loop reads CASSDRGRTEETQYF. Here the CDR3 DNA reads TGTGCCAGCAGCGACAGGGGGCGAACAGAAGAGACCCAGTACTTC. V and J are TRBV7-3 and TRBJ2-5, with 10 positions matching TRBD1. The ends lost 5 bases at V and 3 bases at J; junction bases unmatched: 6. Germline V gives CDR1 SGHTA, CDR2 FQGTGA. This CDR3 comprises 15 residues.

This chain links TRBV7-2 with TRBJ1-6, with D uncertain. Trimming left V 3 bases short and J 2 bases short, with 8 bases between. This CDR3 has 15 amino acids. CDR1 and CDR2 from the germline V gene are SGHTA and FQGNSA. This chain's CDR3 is CASSFIPAYNSPLHF. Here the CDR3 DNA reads TGTGCCAGCAGCTTTATCCCAGCCTATAATTCACCCCTCCACTTT.

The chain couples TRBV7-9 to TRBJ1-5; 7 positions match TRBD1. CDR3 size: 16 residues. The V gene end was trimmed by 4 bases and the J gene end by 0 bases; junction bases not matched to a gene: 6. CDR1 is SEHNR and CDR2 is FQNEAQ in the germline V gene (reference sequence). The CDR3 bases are TGTGCCAGCAGCTCCGGGACAGACAATAGCAATCAGCCCCAGCATTTT. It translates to CASSSGTDNSNQPQHF.

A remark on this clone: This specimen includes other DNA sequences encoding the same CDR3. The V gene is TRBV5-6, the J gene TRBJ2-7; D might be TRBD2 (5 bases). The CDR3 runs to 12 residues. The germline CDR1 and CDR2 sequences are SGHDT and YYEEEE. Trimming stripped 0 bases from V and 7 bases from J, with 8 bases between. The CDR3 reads CASSLVSGEQYF. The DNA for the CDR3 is TGTGCCAGCAGCTTGGTTTCGGGGGAGCAGTACTTC.

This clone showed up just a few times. Here the CDR3 reads CASSVQGRITEAFF. The CDR3 region has the DNA TGCGCCAGCAGTGTACAGGGACGGATCACTGAAGCTTTCTTT. V and J are TRBV10-2 and TRBJ1-1; possible D gene TRBD1, 6 bases. The CDR3 runs to 14 residues. V was trimmed by 4 bases and J by 4 bases, leaving 13 bases between them. Germline loops: CDR1 WSHSY, CDR2 SAAADI.

CDR3 amino acids: CASSLADGTAYGYTF. The CDR3 DNA sequence: TGCGCCAGCAGCTTGGCCGACGGGACAGCCTATGGCTACACCTTC. The genes are TRBV5-1 and TRBJ1-2, with 7 bases that match TRBD1. This CDR3 contains 15 residues. V trimming: 0 bases; J trimming: 4 bases; junction bases outside the gene matches: 6. The germline V gene has CDR1 SGHRS and CDR2 YFSETQ.

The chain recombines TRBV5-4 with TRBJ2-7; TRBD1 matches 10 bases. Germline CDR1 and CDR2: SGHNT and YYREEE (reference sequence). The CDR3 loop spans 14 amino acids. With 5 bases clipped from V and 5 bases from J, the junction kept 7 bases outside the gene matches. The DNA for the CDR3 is TGTGCCAGCAGTTTAGACAGGGGGCCACACGAGCAGTACTTC. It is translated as CASSLDRGPHEQYF.

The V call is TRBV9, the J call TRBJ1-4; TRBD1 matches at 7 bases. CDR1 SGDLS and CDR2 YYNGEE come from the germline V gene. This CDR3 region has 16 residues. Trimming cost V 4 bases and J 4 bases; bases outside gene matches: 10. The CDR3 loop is CASSSRTGADNEKLFF. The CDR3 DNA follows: TGTGCCAGCAGCTCACGTACAGGGGCTGATAATGAAAAACTGTTTTTT. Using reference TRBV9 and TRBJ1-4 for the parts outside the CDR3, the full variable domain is DSGVTQTPKHLITATGQRVTLRCSPRSGDLSVYWYQQSLDQGLQFLIQYYNGEERAKGNILERFSAQQFPDLHSELNLSSLELGDSALYFCASSSRTGADNEKLFFGSGTQLSVL.

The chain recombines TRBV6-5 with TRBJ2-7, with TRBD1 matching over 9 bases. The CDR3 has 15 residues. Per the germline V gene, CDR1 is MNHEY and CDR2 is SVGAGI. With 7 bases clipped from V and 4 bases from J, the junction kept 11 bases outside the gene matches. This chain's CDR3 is CASTYGGQGGYEQYF. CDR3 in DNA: TGTGCCAGCACCTACGGGGGACAGGGAGGTTACGAGCAGTACTTC.

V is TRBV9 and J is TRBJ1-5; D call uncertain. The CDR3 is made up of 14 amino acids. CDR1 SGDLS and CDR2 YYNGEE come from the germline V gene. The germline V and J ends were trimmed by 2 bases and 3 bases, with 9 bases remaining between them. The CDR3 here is CASSVHGNNQPQHF. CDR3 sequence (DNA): TGTGCCAGCAGCGTGCACGGGAACAATCAGCCCCAGCATTTT.

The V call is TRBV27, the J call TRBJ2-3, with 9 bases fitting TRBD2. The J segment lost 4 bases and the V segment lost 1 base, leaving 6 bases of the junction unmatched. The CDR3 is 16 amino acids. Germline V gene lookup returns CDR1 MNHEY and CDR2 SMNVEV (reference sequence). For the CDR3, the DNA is TGTGCCAGCAGTTTATTGGCGGGGGGGCCAGCAGATACGCAGTATTTT. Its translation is CASSLLAGGPADTQYF.

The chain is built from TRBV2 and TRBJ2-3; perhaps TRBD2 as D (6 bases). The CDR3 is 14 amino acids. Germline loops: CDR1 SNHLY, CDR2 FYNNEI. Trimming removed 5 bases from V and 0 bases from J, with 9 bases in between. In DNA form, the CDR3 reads TGTGCCAGCAGTATTAGCGGAAGCACAGATACGCAGTATTTT. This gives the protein CASSISGSTDTQYF.

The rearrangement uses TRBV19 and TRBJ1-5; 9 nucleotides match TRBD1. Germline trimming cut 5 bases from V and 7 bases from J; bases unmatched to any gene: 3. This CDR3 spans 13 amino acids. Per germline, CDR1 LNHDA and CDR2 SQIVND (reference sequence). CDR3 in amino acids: CASSEDRGQPQHF. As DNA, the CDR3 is TGTGCCAGTAGTGAGGACAGGGGACAGCCCCAGCATTTT.

The CDR3 coding sequence is TGTGCCAGTAGCAATCGAGGGCCCAGCGGTACGCAGTATTTT. Protein product: CASSNRGPSGTQYF. This sequence joins TRBV19 and TRBJ2-3, with D maybe TRBD2 (5 bases). This CDR3 has 14 residues. The germline V gene has CDR1 LNHDA and CDR2 SQIVND (reference sequence). V was trimmed by 6 bases and J by 8 bases, leaving 18 bases between them.

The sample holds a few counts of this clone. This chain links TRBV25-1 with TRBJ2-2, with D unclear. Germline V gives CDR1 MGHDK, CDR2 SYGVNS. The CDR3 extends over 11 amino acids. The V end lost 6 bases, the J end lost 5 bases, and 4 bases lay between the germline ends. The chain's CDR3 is CASRLTGELFF. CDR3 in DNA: TGTGCCAGCAGACTTACCGGGGAGCTGTTTTTT.

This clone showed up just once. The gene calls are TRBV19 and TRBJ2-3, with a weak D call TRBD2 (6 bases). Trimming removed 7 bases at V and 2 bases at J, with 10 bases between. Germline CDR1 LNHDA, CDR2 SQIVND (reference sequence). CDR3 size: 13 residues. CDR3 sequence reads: CASKRADTDTQYF. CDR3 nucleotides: TGTGCCAGTAAGCGGGCCGACACAGATACGCAGTATTTT.

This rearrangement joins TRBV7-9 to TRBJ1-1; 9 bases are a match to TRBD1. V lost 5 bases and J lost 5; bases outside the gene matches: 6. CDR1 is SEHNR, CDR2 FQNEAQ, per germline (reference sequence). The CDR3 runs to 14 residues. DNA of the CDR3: TGTGCCAGCAGCGAGTGGACAGGGGATACTGAAGCTTTCTTT. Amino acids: CASSEWTGDTEAFF. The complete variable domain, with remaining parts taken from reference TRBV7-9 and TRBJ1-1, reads DTGVSQNPRHKITKRGQNVTFRCDPISEHNRLYWYRQTLGQGPEFLTYFQNEAQLEKSRLLSDRFSAERPKGSFSTLEIQRTEQGDSAMYLCASSEWTGDTEAFFGQGTRLTVV.